The 15 T cell receptor beta chains reported below all come from one sample, sequenced in a study of radiotherapy plus CTLA-4 blockade in lung cancer. The table came from immunoSEQ multiplex PCR; TCRdb's copy has only in-frame clones and leaves some out. The sample consists of about 45,000 clones, more than 70% of them appearing once. The specimen comprised peripheral blood, sampled from a patient treated with radiotherapy plus ipilimumab. All receptors derive from a human donor with non-small cell lung cancer who had stable disease on radiotherapy plus ipilimumab.

Note on this clone: A junction boundary mismatches the germline segment, possibly from a read error. J is TRBJ1-1 and V is TRBV27; 7 nucleotides match TRBD1. Looked up from germline, CDR1 is MNHEY and CDR2 is SMNVEV (reference sequence). CDR3 length equals 15 residues. DNA for the CDR3: TGTGCCAGCAGCCTACGGGACAGAAGGAACACTGAAGCCTTCTTT. Translated: CASSLRDRRNTEAFF.

The CDR3 bases are TGTGCCAGCAGTTCCGGGACTAGCTCCTACAATGAGCAGTTCTTC. Its protein is CASSSGTSSYNEQFF. The chain carries TRBV6-5 and TRBJ2-1; 8 nucleotides line up with TRBD2. The germline gives CDR1 MNHEY, CDR2 SVGAGI. V lost 4 bases, J lost 0 bases, and 2 bases stayed unmatched. CDR3 length: 15 amino acids.

This clone showed up just a few times. The chain uses TRBV5-1 and TRBJ2-3; D could derive from TRBD1 or TRBD2 (6 bases each). The CDR3 is 15 residues long. CDR1 is SGHRS and CDR2 is YFSETQ in the germline V gene. Trimming shortened V by 0 bases and J by 0 bases, and 8 bases separated the two germline ends. The DNA of the CDR3 is TGCGCCAGCAGCTTGGCGGGGGCTAGCACAGATACGCAGTATTTT. Amino acid sequence: CASSLAGASTDTQYF.

In its sample, this clone was seen once. V is TRBV11-3 and J is TRBJ1-1; D is uncertain. Trimming left V 4 bases short and J 0 bases short, with 6 bases between. Germline values: CDR1 SGHNT, CDR2 YENEEA. The CDR3 contains 13 residues. The CDR3 nucleotides read TGTGCCAGCAGCTCCGGAATGAACACTGAAGCTTTCTTT. Protein: CASSSGMNTEAFF. Using reference TRBV11-3 and TRBJ1-1 for the parts outside the CDR3, the full variable domain is EAGVVQSPRYKIIEKKQPVAFWCNPISGHNTLYWYLQNLGQGPELLIRYENEEAVDDSQLPKDRFSAERLKGVDSTLKIQPAELGDSAVYLCASSSGMNTEAFFGQGTRLTVV.

Regarding this clone: One end of the junction varies from germline; a read error may be responsible. This chain uses TRBV5-1 with TRBJ1-2; possible D gene TRBD1, 5 bases. Per the germline V gene, CDR1 is SGHRS and CDR2 is YFSETQ. The CDR3 extends over 20 amino acids. The CDR3 sequence: CASSWGTREYTTDPNSGYTF. The CDR3 DNA follows: TGCGCCAGCAGCTGGGGGACCCGGGAGTATACGACGGATCCCAACTCTGGCTACACCTTC.

The CDR3 DNA is TGTGCCAGCAGTGAAGACGCCGGAGGAGAGACCCAGTACTTC. It codes for CASSEDAGGETQYF. V usage is TRBV2 and J usage is TRBJ2-5, with D perhaps TRBD2 (5 bases). CDR1 SNHLY and CDR2 FYNNEI come from the germline V gene. The CDR3 is 14 amino acids. The V gene lost 1 base and the J gene lost 4 bases, with 10 bases spanning the gap.

The rearrangement joins TRBV2 to TRBJ1-6, with D unclear. CDR3 length equals 12 residues. CDR1 is SNHLY and CDR2 is FYNNEI in the germline V gene. The V and J ends lost 6 bases and 5 bases respectively, with 5 bases between them. CDR3 amino acids: CASSFDNSPLHF. Written as DNA, the CDR3 is TGTGCCAGCAGCTTCGATAATTCACCCCTCCACTTT.

The chain links TRBV2 to TRBJ2-1; TRBD2 agrees at 15 bases. CDR1 is SNHLY and CDR2 is FYNNEI in the germline V gene. The J segment lost 13 bases and the V segment lost 7 bases, leaving 11 bases of the junction unmatched. The CDR3 length is 15 residues. The chain's CDR3 is CASTDGLAGGTLQFF. CDR3 DNA sequence: TGTGCCAGCACCGACGGACTAGCGGGGGGGACCCTACAGTTCTTC.

The rearrangement links TRBV7-2 to TRBJ2-3; TRBD2 matches 7 bases. The CDR3 contains 15 residues. Germline loops: CDR1 SGHTA, CDR2 FQGNSA. With 5 bases clipped from V and 0 bases from J, the junction kept 5 bases outside the gene matches. CDR3 nucleotides: TGTGCCAGCAGCCCGCGGGGGTTCAGCACAGATACGCAGTATTTT. As protein: CASSPRGFSTDTQYF.

This chain links TRBV13 with TRBJ2-5; unclear D gene. Germline values: CDR1 PRHDT, CDR2 FYEKMQ (reference sequence). This CDR3 region has 15 residues. V lost 0 bases, J lost 1 base, and 9 bases lay in between. The CDR3 nucleotides read TGTGCCAGCAGCTTAGGTCGGTCGCCCCAAGAGACCCAGTACTTC. Translating gives CASSLGRSPQETQYF.

The CDR3 DNA reads TGTGCCAGCAGCCAAGACCTCAGGCTCGGGGTGGCTTTCTTT. It translates to CASSQDLRLGVAFF. The chain carries TRBV14 and TRBJ1-1; no firm D call. Germline values: CDR1 SGHDN, CDR2 FVKESK. This CDR3 spans 14 amino acids. V lost 0 bases and J lost 11, with 16 bases in between.

The chain couples TRBV6-1 to TRBJ1-1; D is unresolved. V was pared by 1 base and J by 4 bases, with 13 bases between. This CDR3 comprises 15 residues. The germline gives CDR1 MNHNS, CDR2 SASEGT. In DNA form, the CDR3 reads TGTGCCAGCAGTGAAGTTGGGGAGTTGGGCACTGAAGCTTTCTTT. Its protein product is CASSEVGELGTEAFF.

The chain joins TRBV4-1 to TRBJ2-3, with a weak D call TRBD1 (5 bases). Deletions cut 4 bases from V and 0 bases from J, with 8 bases between. The CDR3 runs to 14 residues. Per germline, CDR1 MGHRA and CDR2 YSYEKL. This CDR3 is CASSRDRSTDTQYF. The CDR3 bases are TGCGCCAGCAGCCGTGACAGAAGCACAGATACGCAGTATTTT.

The chain combines TRBV7-6 with TRBJ1-6; 9 bases are a match to TRBD1. V dropped 4 bases and J dropped 9; count of bases not matched to a gene: 10. The CDR3 totals 16 residues. Germline V lookup: CDR1 SGHVS, CDR2 FNYEAQ. Here the CDR3 reads CASSSRGQGLFSPLHF. In DNA form, the CDR3 reads TGTGCCAGCAGCTCGAGGGGACAGGGACTTTTTTCACCCCTCCACTTT.

The chain carries TRBV5-1 and TRBJ2-1; D may correspond to TRBD1 or TRBD2 (6 bases each). Deletions cut 0 bases from V and 2 bases from J, with 12 bases between. The CDR3 contains 16 residues. Per the germline V gene, CDR1 is SGHRS and CDR2 is YFSETQ. CDR3 bases: TGCGCCAGCAGCTTGGGGGGGGCCTCGGCCTACAATGAGCAGTTCTTC. Protein sequence: CASSLGGASAYNEQFF.